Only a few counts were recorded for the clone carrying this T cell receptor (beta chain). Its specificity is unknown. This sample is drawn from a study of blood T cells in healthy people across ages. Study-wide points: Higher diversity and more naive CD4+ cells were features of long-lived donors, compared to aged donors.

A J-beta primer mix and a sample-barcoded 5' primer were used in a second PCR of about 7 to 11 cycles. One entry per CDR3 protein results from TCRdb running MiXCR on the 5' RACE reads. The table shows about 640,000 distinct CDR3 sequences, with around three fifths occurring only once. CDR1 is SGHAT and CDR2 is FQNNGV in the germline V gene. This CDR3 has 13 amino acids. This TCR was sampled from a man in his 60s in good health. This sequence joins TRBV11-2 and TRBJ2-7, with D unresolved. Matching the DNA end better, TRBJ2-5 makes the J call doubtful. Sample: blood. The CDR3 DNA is TGTGCCAGCAGCTTAGCTCAAGGGGAGACCCAGTACTTC. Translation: CASSLAQGETQYF.